This T cell receptor beta chain was observed in a study of post-analysis software for immune sequencing data. General study results and limits: Same-batch preparations were strongly co-clustered by F measure. Among 5 or 6 TRBV segments more frequent in patients than controls were TRBV5-6, TRBV5-1 and TRBV20-1.

CDR3 length: 14 amino acids. The V end was cut by 4 bases, the J end by 8 bases, with 16 bases between. Per the germline V gene, CDR1 is SGDLS and CDR2 is YYNGEE. Carried by the TCR beta cDNA libraries were unique molecular identifiers. TCRdb analysed the PCR reads with MiXCR anew, one entry per CDR3 protein. The sample lists roughly 800,000 distinct CDR3 sequences, approximately 44% occurring once. Comments on this clonotype: Its antigen is still unknown.

The sequence was obtained from a girl aged 10-17 years with multiple sclerosis. The sequencing sample was made of blood. V is TRBV9 and J is TRBJ2-1; D perhaps matches TRBD2 (6 bases). CDR3 region: CASSLSGPMHEQFF. CDR3 in DNA: TGTGCCAGCAGCCTTAGCGGCCCCATGCATGAGCAGTTCTTC. Full variable domain (remainder filled in from reference TRBV9 and TRBJ2-1): DSGVTQTPKHLITATGQRVTLRCSPRSGDLSVYWYQQSLDQGLQFLIQYYNGEERAKGNILERFSAQQFPDLHSELNLSSLELGDSALYFCASSLSGPMHEQFFGPGTRLTVL.